This T cell receptor beta chain is from a study of blood T cell repertoires in COVID-19. Across the study: PBMCs, B-cell-depleted T cells, or T cells were the source of the cDNA or gDNA that made up the material.

Using immunoSEQ multiplex PCR, the repertoire was profiled, and TCRdb retains in-frame clones only, with some absent. Of about 340,000 clones in the sample, more than 70% were seen once. Germline trimming cut 1 base from V and 4 bases from J; bases unmatched to any gene: 9. The CDR3 runs 17 residues. Germline V gene lookup returns CDR1 SGHAT and CDR2 FQNNGV. In Seattle, patients joined the study during active infection and were tracked longitudinally. The origin of this receptor is a woman in her sixties or seventies with COVID-19, enrolled during active disease. The chain has TRBV11-2 and TRBJ1-1, with 10 bases matching TRBD1. The sequenced sample consisted of peripheral blood. The CDR3: CASSLGAYRTGGTEAFF. CDR3 DNA sequence: TGTGCCAGCAGCTTAGGAGCTTATCGGACAGGGGGCACTGAAGCTTTCTTT.